This T cell receptor beta chain derives from a study of T cells in Graves' hyperthyroidism and ophthalmopathy. Template material for amplifying TCR beta CDR3 regions consisted of RNA transcripts. Using the HTBI primer set, a first-round RT-PCR was run on the TCR CDR3. TCRdb re-called the multiplex PCR reads through MiXCR, storing one row per CDR3 protein. The repertoire holds roughly 560,000 distinct CDR3 sequences, with around 15% as singletons. In this sample, this clonotype turned up many times. This may come from a read error, since a much larger clone is one base off. V was clipped by 4 bases and J by 0 bases, with 3 bases between them. There are 11 residues in the CDR3. The germline V gene encodes CDR1 SQVTM and CDR2 ANQGSEA.

V and J are TRBV29-1 and TRBJ1-1; no firm D call. This receptor was taken from a middle-aged woman with Graves' ophthalmopathy. Specimen: blood. CDR3 in amino acids: CSVAMNTEAFF. In nucleotides, the CDR3 is TGCAGCGTTGCTATGAACACTGAAGCTTTCTTT.